What follows describes a single T cell receptor (beta chain). These data are taken from a study of blood T cell repertoires in COVID-19. V lost 7 bases to trimming and J lost 5 bases, with 14 bases between them. The length of the CDR3 is 13 residues. Germline loops: CDR1 SQVTM, CDR2 ANQGSEA. The method was immunoSEQ multiplex PCR; TCRdb's version includes in-frame clones alone and lacks a portion of them. The sample lists about 180,000 clones, approximately 88% seen once, with roughly 4% in the top ten. V gene TRBV29-1 combines with J gene TRBJ1-4, with D possibly TRBD1 on 6 matching bases. This receptor was identified in a woman in her 30s with acute or convalescent COVID-19. Material: peripheral blood. DNA for the CDR3: TGCAGCGCCCTATCCACAGGGAATGAAAAACTGTTTTTT. It codes for CSALSTGNEKLFF.